This T cell receptor beta chain stems from a study of regulatory T cells in long-lasting Graves disease. Overall study context: Prior antithyroid drug treatment in newly diagnosed Graves' patients lasted under 3 months. Findings of the study overall: The study found TRBV28, TRBJ1-2 and TRBJ2-5 favored in persistent disease.

Time point described: newly diagnosed GD, antithyroid drugs for less than 3 months. Extracted RNA from PBMCs served as the source of the TCR library. Trimming left V 3 bases short and J 3 bases short, with 18 bases between. CDR1 DFQATT and CDR2 SNEGSKA come from the germline V gene (reference sequence). The CDR3 is made up of 15 amino acids. Details on this clonotype: As yet, its antigen is unknown.

Assembly of TCR beta libraries relied on iRepertoire HTBI primers together with Arm-PCR of CDR3 regions. In the original workflow: Throughout the samples, researchers identified 55 to 65 TRBV and 13 to 15 TRBJ segments. TCRdb re-called the multiplex PCR reads with MiXCR, one entry per CDR3 protein. TCRdb's processing, not the study's, gives the V and J calls here. Of hundreds of thousands of distinct CDR3 sequences in the sample, 16% were seen once. These data are also associated with another study on T cells in Graves' hyperthyroidism and ophthalmopathy. From that report: Blood also showed most of the thyroid clonotypes that were expanded above 0.001.

The starting material was peripheral blood mononuclear cells (PBMCs), obtained at new diagnosis, from a patient treated with antithyroid drugs. The TCR originated in a young man with Graves disease. The chain couples TRBV20-1 to TRBJ2-7; possible D gene TRBD1, 6 bases. The CDR3 coding sequence is TGCAGTGCTAGTCCGTTGGTAGGACAGAACTACGAGCAGTACTTC. Translated: CSASPLVGQNYEQYF.